This is a list of T cell receptor beta chains from one sample in a study of identical twins. TCRdb itself ran the 5' RACE reads through MiXCR, one entry per CDR3 protein. The table has hundreds of thousands of distinct CDR3 sequences, about 7% seen once. This sample was shared with a second study, whose subject was yellow fever vaccine responses in identical twins.

Sequenced sample: memory (CD45RO+) T cells sorted from blood. The receptors shown here come from a woman aged 18-29 years in good health. Both conserved end residues are part of each CDR3. A D gene is named only where the DNA matches it firmly. Where a row states a size, it is once, few, many or the class of an expanded clone; other rows omit it.

>TRBV12-3/TRBV12-4|many|TRBJ2-1|.
CASTLGDYNEQFF
TGTGCCAGCACCCTGGGGGACTACAATGAGCAGTTCTTC
>TRBV20-1|many|TRBJ2-3|TRBD2
CSATTRSGRAADTQYF
TGCAGTGCTACGACGCGTAGCGGGAGGGCAGCAGATACGCAGTATTTT
>TRBV5-5|.|TRBJ2-2|.
CASSYRGPSNTGELFF
TGTGCCAGCAGCTATAGGGGCCCATCGAACACCGGGGAGCTGTTTTTT
>TRBV4-1|many|TRBJ2-5|TRBD2
CASSQDSSGRTETQYF
TGCGCCAGCAGCCAAGATTCTAGCGGGAGAACGGAGACCCAGTACTTC
>TRBV12-3/TRBV12-4|many|TRBJ2-2|.
CASSLKGTGELFF
TGTGCCAGCAGTTTAAAGGGAACCGGGGAGCTGTTTTTT
>TRBV4-1|few|TRBJ2-1|.
CASSQVWAEQFF
TGCGCCAGCAGCCAAGTTTGGGCCGAGCAGTTCTTC
>TRBV5-1|many|TRBJ1-1|.
CASSSEAFF
TGCGCCAGCAGCTCCGAAGCTTTCTTT
>TRBV12-3/TRBV12-4|many|TRBJ2-7|.
CASSLGAGRSYEQYF
TGTGCCAGCAGTTTAGGTGCAGGGAGGTCCTACGAGCAGTACTTC
>TRBV5-5|.|TRBJ2-1|.
CASSSTLQGRNEQFF
TGTGCCAGCAGCTCAACCCTTCAGGGGCGAAATGAGCAGTTCTTC
>TRBV14|few|TRBJ2-4|.
CASSQGGSFVNIQYF
TGTGCCAGCAGCCAAGGGGGGTCCTTTGTGAACATTCAGTACTTC
>TRBV7-9|few|TRBJ2-1|.
CASSRKDHRAENNEQFF
TGTGCCAGCAGCCGCAAAGACCACAGGGCAGAAAACAATGAGCAGTTCTTC
>TRBV5-1|.|TRBJ2-3|.
CASSLGPDRCSTDTQYF
TGCGCCAGCAGCTTGGGACCTGACAGATGTAGCACAGATACGCAGTATTTT
>TRBV20-1|many|TRBJ1-1|.
CSAPPLVEAFF
TGCAGTGCTCCTCCTTTGGTTGAAGCTTTCTTT
>TRBV7-6|many|TRBJ1-1|TRBD1
CASSHRGTEAFF
TGTGCCAGCAGCCACAGGGGCACTGAAGCTTTCTTT
>TRBV24-1|.|TRBJ2-1|.
CATSGSYQGGNEQFF
TGTGCCACCAGTGGGTCCTATCAGGGTGGCAATGAGCAGTTCTTC
>TRBV11-2|.|TRBJ2-1|TRBD1
CASSLGQVYNEQFF
TGTGCCAGCAGCCTCGGACAGGTCTACAATGAGCAGTTCTTC
>TRBV6-5|.|TRBJ2-3|.
CASSRDGAQYF
TGTGCCAGCAGCAGGGACGGGGCGCAGTATTTT
>TRBV18|many|TRBJ1-1|.
CASSPGGTGANEAFF
TGTGCCAGCTCACCAGGTGGGACGGGGGCGAATGAAGCTTTCTTT
>TRBV7-9|many|TRBJ2-1|TRBD2
CASSMSGATYNEQFF
TGTGCCAGCAGCATGAGCGGGGCCACCTACAATGAGCAGTTCTTC
>TRBV10-3|many|TRBJ2-1|TRBD2
CAISGTSGRSLNEQFF
TGTGCCATCAGTGGGACTAGCGGGAGATCTTTGAATGAGCAGTTCTTC
>TRBV12-3/TRBV12-4|many|TRBJ1-5|.
CASSPQDYNQPQHF
TGTGCCAGCAGTCCCCAGGACTATAATCAGCCCCAGCATTTT
>TRBV28|many|TRBJ1-5|.
CASSLSFGSNQPQHF
TGTGCCAGCAGTTTATCCTTCGGAAGCAATCAGCCCCAGCATTTT
>TRBV29-1|few|TRBJ1-4|TRBD1
CSVDAGGREKLFF
TGCAGCGTTGACGCAGGGGGGCGCGAAAAACTGTTTTTT
>TRBV12-3/TRBV12-4|.|TRBJ2-1|.
CASSFLTAYNEQFF
TGTGCCAGCAGTTTTTTGACAGCCTACAATGAGCAGTTCTTC
>TRBV11-2|.|TRBJ2-5|TRBD1
CASSSPGQGSRTQYF
TGTGCCAGCAGCTCCCCGGGACAGGGCTCGCGGACCCAGTACTTC
>TRBV7-2|many|TRBJ2-7|TRBD2
CASSLVVLAAYEQYF
TGTGCCAGCAGCTTAGTTGTACTAGCGGCCTACGAGCAGTACTTC
>TRBV7-2|many|TRBJ2-1|.
CASSPAGYSYNEQFF
TGTGCCAGCAGCCCCGCGGGTTACTCCTACAATGAGCAGTTCTTC
>TRBV4-1|many|TRBJ2-3|.
CASSQEWWEADTQYF
TGCGCCAGCAGCCAAGAGTGGTGGGAAGCAGATACGCAGTATTTT
>TRBV5-1|.|TRBJ2-1|TRBD1
CASSTGQGNEQFF
TGCGCCAGCAGCACCGGACAGGGTAATGAGCAGTTCTTC
>TRBV7-2|.|TRBJ2-2|.
CASSQRSPTGELFF
TGTGCCAGCAGCCAGAGGTCCCCCACCGGGGAGCTGTTTTTT
>TRBV3-1|few|TRBJ1-2|TRBD1
CASRPKGADYGYTF
TGTGCCAGCAGGCCGAAGGGGGCCGATTATGGCTACACCTTC
>TRBV5-5|many|TRBJ2-2|.
CASSGANTGELFF
TGTGCCAGCAGCGGGGCGAACACCGGGGAGCTGTTTTTT
>TRBV7-9|many|TRBJ2-2|TRBD2
CASSFPGLAGLGELFF
TGTGCCAGCAGCTTCCCGGGACTAGCGGGACTCGGGGAGCTGTTTTTT
>TRBV3-1|.|TRBJ2-2|.
CASSPSITGELFF
TGTGCCAGCAGCCCCTCCATAACCGGGGAGCTGTTTTTT
>TRBV28|many|TRBJ1-2|.
CASSPPGTAGGYGYTF
TGTGCCAGCAGTCCACCTGGGACGGCCGGGGGCTATGGCTACACCTTC
>TRBV4-1|few|TRBJ1-3|TRBD1
CASSRPGQGPLISGNTIYF
TGCGCCAGCAGCCGCCCTGGACAGGGCCCCCTTATTTCTGGAAACACCATATATTTT
>TRBV15|many|TRBJ1-4|.
CATSRVKEGSEKLFF
TGTGCCACCAGCAGAGTTAAGGAGGGAAGCGAAAAACTGTTTTTT
>TRBV18|many|TRBJ2-1|.
CASSATGTYNEQFF
TGTGCCAGCTCAGCAACCGGGACTTACAATGAGCAGTTCTTC
>TRBV6-5|.|TRBJ1-1|TRBD1
CASSYGQGIYTEAFF
TGTGCCAGCAGTTACGGACAGGGGATTTACACTGAAGCTTTCTTT
>TRBV2|many|TRBJ1-6|.
CASSEAELRLHF
TGTGCCAGCAGTGAAGCGGAGTTACGGCTCCACTTT
>TRBV5-1|many|TRBJ2-7|.
CASSWTGTTTYEQYF
TGCGCCAGCAGCTGGACCGGGACAACAACCTACGAGCAGTACTTC
>TRBV5-1|many|TRBJ2-1|TRBD2
CASSNLAGASYNEQFF
TGCGCCAGCAGCAATTTAGCGGGGGCGTCCTACAATGAGCAGTTCTTC
>TRBV19|.|TRBJ2-4|.
CASSIPASSKNIQYF
TGTGCCAGTAGTATTCCTGCTAGCTCCAAAAACATTCAGTACTTC
>TRBV6-5|many|TRBJ1-2|.
CASSYSLPGIYGYTF
TGTGCCAGCAGTTACAGCCTCCCCGGAATCTATGGCTACACCTTC
>TRBV7-2|few|TRBJ1-1|.
CASSFLGSVTNTEAFF
TGTGCCAGCAGCTTTTTGGGGTCAGTAACTAACACTGAAGCTTTCTTT
>TRBV18|many|TRBJ1-2|.
CASSPNRDYGYTF
TGTGCCAGCTCACCCAACAGGGACTATGGCTACACCTTC
>TRBV12-3/TRBV12-4|many|TRBJ2-5|.
CASSYSTRAYQETQYF
TGTGCCAGCAGTTACTCGACTAGGGCGTACCAAGAGACCCAGTACTTC
>TRBV2|many|TRBJ1-1|TRBD1
CASSESSGTVEAFF
TGTGCCAGCAGTGAATCGTCTGGGACAGTTGAAGCTTTCTTT
>TRBV7-9|few|TRBJ2-5|.
CASSLAVTTQETQYF
TGTGCCAGCAGCTTAGCCGTGACTACCCAAGAGACCCAGTACTTC
>TRBV29-1|once|TRBJ2-1|.
CSVVVNNEQFF
TGCAGCGTTGTGGTAAACAATGAGCAGTTCTTC
>TRBV12-3/TRBV12-4|many|TRBJ1-6|.
CASSPPSGPRRSLHF
TGTGCCAGCAGTCCCCCGTCGGGGCCGCGTCGGTCCCTCCACTTT
>TRBV7-9|many|TRBJ1-1|.
CASSLVKGITEAFF
TGTGCCAGCAGCTTAGTAAAAGGAATCACTGAAGCTTTCTTT
>TRBV24-1|many|TRBJ2-1|.
CASSGTVGNEQFF
TGTGCCAGTTCCGGGACGGTGGGGAATGAGCAGTTCTTC
>TRBV20-1|few|TRBJ1-2|TRBD1
CSARDQTGGDGYTF
TGCAGTGCTAGAGACCAGACAGGGGGCGATGGCTACACCTTC
>TRBV20-1|few|TRBJ1-5|TRBD1
CSAPDRVGQPQHF
TGCAGTGCTCCGGACAGGGTGGGTCAGCCCCAGCATTTT